Shown below are 9 T cell receptor beta chains from a single sample sequenced in a study of shared clonotypes between healthy human individuals (dated by TCRdb to 2019 to 2021). The method was the immunoSEQ multiplex PCR assay. The immuneACCESS repertoire file appears here via TCRdb, limited to in-frame rearrangements. These files lack a portion of the clones; in checked studies, under half of the deficit traces to unresolved V genes, and the cause of the others is not known. Across this sample there are about 1,500,000 clones, with approximately 96% seen only once. 1% to 1.5% of the sample comes from the top ten. Sample: naive CD4+ T cells sorted from blood. In the paper's terms, the cell subset or site label means: CD45RA+ positively selected. These receptors were collected from a man between 25 and 39 years old in good health.

The chain uses TRBV9 and TRBJ2-1, with D uncertain. CDR1 and CDR2 (germline): SGDLS, YYNGEE. The CDR3 sequence is 16 residues long. V was pared by 0 bases and J by 0 bases, with 10 bases between. The CDR3 nucleotides are TGTGCCAGCAGCGTAGGGTGGGGAAGCTCCTACAATGAGCAGTTCTTC. This sequence encodes CASSVGWGSSYNEQFF.

CDR3 coding DNA: TGCAGCGTTCAAGGGCCCACTACCGAGCAGTACTTC. Protein sequence: CSVQGPTTEQYF. This sequence joins TRBV29-1 and TRBJ2-7; no definite D call. The CDR3 covers 12 residues. Deletions cut 5 bases from V and 6 bases from J, with 14 bases between. Germline CDR1 SQVTM, CDR2 ANQGSEA.

This chain uses TRBV28 with TRBJ2-1, with 12 positions matching TRBD2. Trimming cost V 6 bases and J 6 bases; bases outside gene matches: 6. CDR3 size: 15 residues. CDR1 MDHEN and CDR2 SYDVKM come from the germline V gene. The CDR3 nucleotides are TGTGCCAGCAGGACTAGCGGGAGTAAGTCCAATGAGCAGTTCTTC. It codes for CASRTSGSKSNEQFF. The full variable domain, rest sourced from reference TRBV28 and TRBJ2-1, is DVKVTQSSRYLVKRTGEKVFLECVQDMDHENMFWYRQDPGLGLRLIYFSYDVKMKEKGDIPEGYSVSREKKERFSLILESASTNQTSMYLCASRTSGSKSNEQFFGPGTRLTVL.

This chain connects TRBV19 to TRBJ2-3; 8 bases align to TRBD2. The CDR3 is made up of 15 amino acids. The germline V gene encodes CDR1 LNHDA and CDR2 SQIVND (reference sequence). V lost 7 bases, J lost 2 bases, and 8 bases stayed unmatched. CDR3 loop: CASTWRGAPTDTQYF. CDR3 sequence (DNA): TGTGCCAGTACCTGGCGGGGGGCCCCCACAGATACGCAGTATTTT.

This chain uses TRBV28 with TRBJ1-5; D gene ambiguous. The CDR3 length is 14 residues. The germline V gene encodes CDR1 MDHEN and CDR2 SYDVKM. V lost 2 bases and J 9 bases, leaving 14 bases between the germline ends. Written as DNA, the CDR3 is TGTGCCAGCAGTTTAGTGACGCCTCAGATGCCCCAGCATTTT. The encoded protein is CASSLVTPQMPQHF. The whole variable domain, filled in from reference TRBV28 and TRBJ1-5, reads DVKVTQSSRYLVKRTGEKVFLECVQDMDHENMFWYRQDPGLGLRLIYFSYDVKMKEKGDIPEGYSVSREKKERFSLILESASTNQTSMYLCASSLVTPQMPQHFGDGTRLSIL.

This clone was found once. The chain has TRBV9 and TRBJ1-1, with 11 bases aligning to TRBD1. From germline, CDR1 is SGDLS and CDR2 YYNGEE. This CDR3 contains 15 residues. V shed 7 bases and J 4 bases; nucleotides not matched to a gene: 9. The CDR3 region is CASEPGQGVATEAFF. In DNA, the CDR3 is TGTGCCAGCGAACCGGGACAGGGGGTCGCCACTGAAGCTTTCTTT.

This chain uses TRBV27 with TRBJ2-2, with a tentative D call TRBD1 (6 bases). V was shortened by 8 bases and J by 7 bases, with 14 bases between the two germline ends. Germline V gives CDR1 MNHEY, CDR2 SMNVEV (reference sequence). This CDR3 region has 13 residues. The CDR3 sequence is CASGRQDFGELFF. DNA for the CDR3: TGTGCCAGCGGAAGACAGGACTTCGGGGAGCTGTTTTTT.

The V and J genes are TRBV11-2 and TRBJ2-7, with 7 bases fitting TRBD1. This CDR3 region has 17 residues. Germline V CDR1 and CDR2: SGHAT, FQNNGV. V lost 3 bases, J lost 2 bases, and 13 bases stayed unmatched. CDR3 residues: CASSFPGGRKGAYEQYF. As DNA, the CDR3 is TGTGCCAGCAGCTTCCCAGGGGGACGGAAGGGAGCCTACGAGCAGTACTTC.

This chain connects TRBV18 to TRBJ2-5; weak D call: TRBD2 (6 bases). The V and J ends lost 1 base and 5 bases respectively, with 14 bases between them. Germline-derived CDR1 and CDR2 are KGHSH and LQKENI. This CDR3 is built from 15 residues. CDR3 in DNA: TGTGCCAGCTCACCACAAGGGGCGGCGGGGGAGACCCAGTACTTC. It translates to CASSPQGAAGETQYF.